Listed below are T cell receptor beta chains from one sample, sequenced in a study of T-cell memory formation after mild COVID-19. TCRdb re-called the 5' RACE reads with MiXCR, one entry per CDR3 protein. The table includes 350,000 to 500,000 distinct CDR3 sequences, 23% detected once. The sequenced sample was PBMCs or a T cell subset sorted from them (not recorded which). Receptors were obtained from an adult woman who had mild COVID-19 (a few samples of this study predate the infection). Cell type and time point are not known. Both conserved end residues are part of each CDR3. Each record gives: J gene, clone size, D gene, V gene, CDR3 protein, CDR3 DNA. D genes are given only for firm matches. Size tells how often a clone was seen (once, few, many) or the class of an expanded clone, and some rows leave it out.

>TRBJ2-7|many|-|TRBV29-1
CSVERLLPGEQYF
TGCAGCGTTGAAAGGCTACTCCCAGGCGAGCAGTACTTC
>TRBJ2-7|few|-|TRBV7-2
CASSLGPTGSSYEQYF
TGTGCCAGCAGTTTGGGACCCACGGGGAGTTCCTACGAGCAGTACTTC
>TRBJ2-1|few|-|TRBV5-1
CASSSDGFQYNEQFF
TGCGCCAGCAGCTCGGACGGTTTCCAATACAATGAGCAGTTCTTC
>TRBJ2-7|few|-|TRBV13
CASNRRGQSYEQYF
TGTGCCAGCAACCGGAGGGGACAGTCCTACGAGCAGTACTTC
>TRBJ2-7|-|TRBD1|TRBV7-9
CASSENRDSSYEQYF
TGTGCCAGCAGCGAAAACAGGGACAGCTCCTACGAGCAGTACTTC
>TRBJ2-3|many|-|TRBV7-7
CASSSMTGTDTQYF
TGTGCTAGCAGCTCCATGACGGGAACAGATACGCAGTATTTT
>TRBJ2-3|-|-|TRBV2
CASSGRRATSTDTQYF
TGTGCCAGCAGTGGTCGCAGGGCGACTAGCACAGATACGCAGTATTTT
>TRBJ2-5|few|TRBD1|TRBV30
CAWSPQDRGNQETQYF
TGTGCCTGGAGTCCCCAGGACAGGGGGAACCAAGAGACCCAGTACTTC
>TRBJ2-6|few|TRBD1|TRBV5-1
CASSIRTGLSGANVLTF
TGCGCCAGCAGCATTCGGACAGGGCTCTCTGGGGCCAACGTCCTGACTTTC
>TRBJ2-1|-|-|TRBV7-9
CASSPPAGGNEQFF
TGTGCCAGCAGCCCCCCAGCAGGAGGCAATGAGCAGTTCTTC